This is a list of T cell receptor beta chains from one sample in a study of beta chain features in type 1 diabetes. Clones were read by immunoSEQ multiplex PCR, and TCRdb kept only the in-frame ones, dropping some. The top ten clones hold roughly 1.9% of a sample with 150,000 or so clones, around 10% of them seen once. The sequencing sample was made of central memory CD4+ T cells from blood. The receptors shown here come from a man aged 18 to 35 in good health. Both conserved end residues are part of each CDR3. Fields, in order: V gene, D gene, clone size, J gene, CDR3 protein, CDR3 DNA. A D gene is named only where the DNA matches it firmly. The size of a clone is reported for some rows only, either as once, few or many, or as a class for expanded clones.

TRBV20-1	-	-	TRBJ2-3	CSAAGADTQYF	TGCAGTGCCGCAGGGGCAGATACGCAGTATTTT
TRBV7-2	TRBD1	few	TRBJ1-6	CASSLVRQGEGRSSPLHF	TGTGCCAGCAGCTTAGTTCGACAGGGAGAAGGTCGGAGTTCACCCCTCCACTTT
TRBV19	TRBD2	few	TRBJ2-7	CASSIGLAGAKQYF	TGTGCCAGTAGTATAGGACTAGCGGGAGCGAAGCAGTACTTC
TRBV2	-	-	TRBJ1-5	CASSTAHNQPQHF	TGTGCCAGCAGCACAGCGCACAATCAGCCCCAGCATTTT
TRBV7-3	-	-	TRBJ2-1	CASSDGGYNEQFF	TGTGCCAGCAGCGATGGAGGGTACAATGAGCAGTTCTTC
TRBV19	-	-	TRBJ1-6	CASSIADRYSPLHF	TGTGCCAGTAGTATTGCGGACAGATATTCACCCCTCCACTTT
TRBV6-6	-	few	TRBJ2-2	CATRATTGELFF	TGTGCCACCAGGGCTACCACCGGGGAGCTGTTTTTT
TRBV21-1	-	few	TRBJ2-3	CASSGKGIAGELGPNTDTQYF	TGTGCCAGCAGCGGAAAGGGGATAGCGGGAGAGCTAGGGCCGAACACAGATACGCAGTATTTT
TRBV10-3	TRBD1	few	TRBJ1-2	CASSGQGNYGYTF	TGTGCCTCTTCGGGACAGGGAAACTATGGCTACACCTTC
TRBV9	-	-	TRBJ2-5	CASSVESRGSTQYF	TGTGCCAGCAGCGTAGAGTCAAGGGGTAGCACCCAGTACTTC
TRBV4-1	-	few	TRBJ2-5	CASSPMGDTKRTQYF	TGCGCCAGCAGCCCAATGGGGGATACTAAGAGAACCCAGTACTTC
TRBV27	-	few	TRBJ1-2	CASSYRANYGYTF	TGTGCCAGCAGTTACAGGGCTAACTATGGCTACACCTTC
TRBV25-1	TRBD2	-	TRBJ2-7	CASSPLAGGFYEQYF	TGTGCCAGCAGTCCCCTAGCGGGGGGGTTCTACGAGCAGTACTTC
TRBV7-9	-	-	TRBJ2-7	CASSRGRGHSEQYF	TGTGCCAGCAGCCGGGGGAGGGGGCACTCCGAGCAGTACTTC
TRBV4-1	-	many	TRBJ2-7	CASSQDSSYEQYF	TGCGCCAGCAGCCAAGACAGCTCCTACGAGCAGTACTTC
TRBV6-5	-	-	TRBJ2-5	CASKGGNKADTQYF	TGTGCCAGCAAGGGGGGTAATAAGGCAGATACCCAGTACTTC
TRBV10-3	-	few	TRBJ2-5	CAISRVGETQYF	TGTGCCATCAGTAGGGTAGGCGAGACCCAGTACTTC
TRBV28	TRBD1	few	TRBJ1-2	CASRTTGRDGYTF	TGTGCCAGCAGGACGACAGGGCGCGATGGCTACACCTTC
TRBV11-3	TRBD2	-	TRBJ2-1	CASSLPRGTGGNEQFF	TGTGCCAGCAGTCTCCCCCGGGGGACCGGGGGGAATGAGCAGTTCTTC
TRBV28	TRBD1	few	TRBJ1-1	CASRSMGQGNTEAFF	TGTGCCAGCAGGAGTATGGGACAGGGGAACACTGAAGCTTTCTTT
TRBV11-3	-	-	TRBJ2-3	CASSLQGTDTQYF	TGTGCCAGCAGCTTACAGGGCACAGATACGCAGTATTTT
TRBV28	-	-	TRBJ2-1	CASSDPGRSYNEQFF	TGTGCCAGCAGTGATCCAGGGAGGTCCTACAATGAGCAGTTCTTC
TRBV30	-	few	TRBJ1-2	CAWSVPGRPYGYTF	TGTGCCTGGAGTGTACCCGGCCGGCCCTATGGCTACACCTTC
TRBV7-2	TRBD2	many	TRBJ2-3	CASRALAAADTQYF	TGTGCCAGCAGGGCACTAGCGGCCGCAGATACGCAGTATTTT